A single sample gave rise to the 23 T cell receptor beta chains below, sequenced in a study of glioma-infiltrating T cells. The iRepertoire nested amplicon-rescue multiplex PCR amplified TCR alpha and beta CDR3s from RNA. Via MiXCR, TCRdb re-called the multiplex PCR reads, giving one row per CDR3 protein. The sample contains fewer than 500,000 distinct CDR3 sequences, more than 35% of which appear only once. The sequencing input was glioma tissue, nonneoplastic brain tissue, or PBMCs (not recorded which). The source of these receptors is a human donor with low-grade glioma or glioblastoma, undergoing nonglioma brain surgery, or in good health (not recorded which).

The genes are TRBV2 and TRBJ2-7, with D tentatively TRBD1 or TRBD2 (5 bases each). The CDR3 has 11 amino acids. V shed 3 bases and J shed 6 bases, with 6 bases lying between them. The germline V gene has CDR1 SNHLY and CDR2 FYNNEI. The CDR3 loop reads CASSERGEQYF. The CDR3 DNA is TGTGCCAGCAGTGAGAGGGGCGAGCAGTACTTC.

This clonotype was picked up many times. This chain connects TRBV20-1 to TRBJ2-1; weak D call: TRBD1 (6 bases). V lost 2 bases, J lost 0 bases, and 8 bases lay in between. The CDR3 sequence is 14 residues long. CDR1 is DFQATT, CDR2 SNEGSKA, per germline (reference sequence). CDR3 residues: CSARIRGSYNEQFF. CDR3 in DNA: TGCAGTGCTAGAATCAGGGGCTCCTACAATGAGCAGTTCTTC.

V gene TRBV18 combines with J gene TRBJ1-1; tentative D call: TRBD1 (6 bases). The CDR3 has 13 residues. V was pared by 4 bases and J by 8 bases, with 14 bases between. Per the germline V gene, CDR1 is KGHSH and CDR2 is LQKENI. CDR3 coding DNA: TGTGCCAGCTCACTATCAACGCAGGGGGAAGCTTTCTTT. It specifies CASSLSTQGEAFF.

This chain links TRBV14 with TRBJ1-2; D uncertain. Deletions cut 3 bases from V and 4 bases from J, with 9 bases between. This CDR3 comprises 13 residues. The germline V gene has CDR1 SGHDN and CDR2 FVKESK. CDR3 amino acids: CASSHQNPYGYTF. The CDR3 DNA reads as TGTGCCAGCAGCCACCAGAATCCCTATGGCTACACCTTC.

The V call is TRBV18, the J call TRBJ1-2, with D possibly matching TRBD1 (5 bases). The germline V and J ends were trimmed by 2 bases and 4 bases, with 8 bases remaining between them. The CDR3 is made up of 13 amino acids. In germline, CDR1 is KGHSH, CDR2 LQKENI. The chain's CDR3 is CASSPRQTYGYTF. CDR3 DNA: TGTGCCAGCTCACCAAGACAGACCTATGGCTACACCTTC.

This CDR3 reads CASSTRTLGDQETQYF. Written as DNA, the CDR3 is TGTGCCAGCAGTACCCGGACATTAGGGGACCAAGAGACCCAGTACTTC. The chain recombines TRBV6-1 with TRBJ2-5; possibly TRBD1 for D (5 bases). Trimming cost V 5 bases and J 0 bases, with 16 bases left between them. CDR3 length: 16 amino acids. The germline CDR1 and CDR2 sequences are MNHNS and SASEGT.

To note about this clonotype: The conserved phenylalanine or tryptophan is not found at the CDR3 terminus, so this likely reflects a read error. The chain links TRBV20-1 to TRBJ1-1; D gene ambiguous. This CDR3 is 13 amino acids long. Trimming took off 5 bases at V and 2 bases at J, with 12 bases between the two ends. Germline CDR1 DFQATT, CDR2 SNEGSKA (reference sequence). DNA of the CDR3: TGCAGTGCTTCGGACGGTTTCAACACTGAAGCTTTCTTG. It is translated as CSASDGFNTEAFL.

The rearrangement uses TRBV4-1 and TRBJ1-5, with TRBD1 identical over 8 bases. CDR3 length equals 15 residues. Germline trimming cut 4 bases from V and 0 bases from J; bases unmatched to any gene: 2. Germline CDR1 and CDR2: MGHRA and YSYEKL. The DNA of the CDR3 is TGCGCCAGCAGCCGGGACAGGCTTAGCAATCAGCCCCAGCATTTT. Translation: CASSRDRLSNQPQHF.

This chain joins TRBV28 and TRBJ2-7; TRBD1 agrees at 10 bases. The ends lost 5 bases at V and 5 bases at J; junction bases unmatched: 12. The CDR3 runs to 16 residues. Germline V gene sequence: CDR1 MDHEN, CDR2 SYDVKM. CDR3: CASSHRLWDRGDEQYF. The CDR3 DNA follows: TGTGCCAGCAGTCACAGGCTTTGGGACAGGGGTGACGAGCAGTACTTC.

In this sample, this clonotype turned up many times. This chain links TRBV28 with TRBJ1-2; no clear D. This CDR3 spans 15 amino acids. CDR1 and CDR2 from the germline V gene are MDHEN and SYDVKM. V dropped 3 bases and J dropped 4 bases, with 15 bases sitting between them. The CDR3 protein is CASSFPQNPPYGYTF. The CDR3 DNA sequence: TGTGCCAGCAGTTTTCCTCAAAACCCCCCCTATGGCTACACCTTC.

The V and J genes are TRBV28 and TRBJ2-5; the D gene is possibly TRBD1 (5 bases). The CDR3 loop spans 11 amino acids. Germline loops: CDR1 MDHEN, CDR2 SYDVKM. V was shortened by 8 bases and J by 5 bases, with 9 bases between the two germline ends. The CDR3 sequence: CASAGWETQYF. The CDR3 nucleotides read TGTGCCAGCGCAGGGTGGGAGACCCAGTACTTC.

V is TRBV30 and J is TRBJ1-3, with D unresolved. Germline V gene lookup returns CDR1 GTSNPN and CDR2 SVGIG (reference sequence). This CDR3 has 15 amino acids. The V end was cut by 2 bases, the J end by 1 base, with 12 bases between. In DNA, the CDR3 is TGTGCCTGGAGTCCATTTGCTCAATCTGGAAACACCATATATTTT. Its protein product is CAWSPFAQSGNTIYF.

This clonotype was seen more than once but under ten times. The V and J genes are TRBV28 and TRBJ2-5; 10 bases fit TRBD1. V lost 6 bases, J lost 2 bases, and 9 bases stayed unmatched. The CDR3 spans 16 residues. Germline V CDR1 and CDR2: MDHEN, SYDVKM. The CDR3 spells CASRTGGATNQETQYF. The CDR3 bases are TGTGCCAGCAGGACAGGGGGCGCAACAAATCAAGAGACCCAGTACTTC.

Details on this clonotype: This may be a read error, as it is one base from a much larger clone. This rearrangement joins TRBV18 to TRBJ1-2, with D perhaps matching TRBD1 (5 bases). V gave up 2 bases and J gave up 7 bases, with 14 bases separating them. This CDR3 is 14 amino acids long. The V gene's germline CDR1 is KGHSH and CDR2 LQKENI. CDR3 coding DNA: TGTGCCAGCTCACCAGGAGGGAAAGGGGCTGGCTACACCTTC. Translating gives CASSPGGKGAGYTF.

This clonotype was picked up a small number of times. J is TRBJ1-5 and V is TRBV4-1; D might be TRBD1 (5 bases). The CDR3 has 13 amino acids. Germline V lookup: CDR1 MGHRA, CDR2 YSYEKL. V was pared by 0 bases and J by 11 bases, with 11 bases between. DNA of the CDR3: TGCGCCAGCAGCCAAGATACGGACAAGACCCAGCATTTT. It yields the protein CASSQDTDKTQHF.

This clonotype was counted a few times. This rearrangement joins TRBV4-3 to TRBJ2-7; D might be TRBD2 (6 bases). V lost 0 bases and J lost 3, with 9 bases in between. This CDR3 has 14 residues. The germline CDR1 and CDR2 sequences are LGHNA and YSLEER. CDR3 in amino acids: CASSQEVSGYEQYF. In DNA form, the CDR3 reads TGCGCCAGCAGCCAAGAAGTTAGCGGCTACGAGCAGTACTTC.

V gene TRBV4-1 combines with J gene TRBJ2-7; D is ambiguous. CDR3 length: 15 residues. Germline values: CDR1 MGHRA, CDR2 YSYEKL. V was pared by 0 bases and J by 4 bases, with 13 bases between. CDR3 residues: CASSQDRQVEYEQYF. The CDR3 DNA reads TGCGCCAGCAGCCAAGATCGTCAGGTGGAGTACGAGCAGTACTTC.

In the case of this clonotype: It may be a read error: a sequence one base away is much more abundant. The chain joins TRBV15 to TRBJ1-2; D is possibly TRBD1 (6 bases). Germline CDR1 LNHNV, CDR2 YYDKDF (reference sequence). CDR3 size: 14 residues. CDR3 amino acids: CASSREGGAYGYTF. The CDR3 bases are TGTGCCTCCAGCAGAGAAGGGGGGGCATATGGCTACACCTTC.

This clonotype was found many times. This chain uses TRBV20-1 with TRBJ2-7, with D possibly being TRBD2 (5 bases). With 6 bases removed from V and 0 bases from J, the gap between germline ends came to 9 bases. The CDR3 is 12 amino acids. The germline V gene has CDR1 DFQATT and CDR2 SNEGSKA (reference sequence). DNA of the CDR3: TGCAGTGCCCGGAGGAGCTCCTACGAGCAGTACTTC. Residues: CSARRSSYEQYF.

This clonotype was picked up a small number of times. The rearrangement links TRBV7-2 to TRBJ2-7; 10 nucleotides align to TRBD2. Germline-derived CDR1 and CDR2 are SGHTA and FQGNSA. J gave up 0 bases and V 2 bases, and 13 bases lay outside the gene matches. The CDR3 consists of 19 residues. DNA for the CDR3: TGTGCCAGCAGCTTATACCCGAATATAGCGGGAGGCAACTCCTACGAGCAGTACTTC. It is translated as CASSLYPNIAGGNSYEQYF.

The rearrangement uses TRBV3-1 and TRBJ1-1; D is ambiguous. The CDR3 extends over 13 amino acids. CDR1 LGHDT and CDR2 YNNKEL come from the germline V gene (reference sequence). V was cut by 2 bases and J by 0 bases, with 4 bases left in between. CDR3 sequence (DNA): TGTGCCAGCAGCCAAATGGTGAACACTGAAGCTTTCTTT. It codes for CASSQMVNTEAFF.

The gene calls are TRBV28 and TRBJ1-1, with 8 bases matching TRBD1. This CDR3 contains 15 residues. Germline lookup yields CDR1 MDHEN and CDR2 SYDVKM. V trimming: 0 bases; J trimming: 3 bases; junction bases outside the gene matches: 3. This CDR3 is CASSLWDREDTEAFF. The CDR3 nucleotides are TGTGCCAGCAGTTTATGGGACAGGGAGGACACTGAAGCTTTCTTT.

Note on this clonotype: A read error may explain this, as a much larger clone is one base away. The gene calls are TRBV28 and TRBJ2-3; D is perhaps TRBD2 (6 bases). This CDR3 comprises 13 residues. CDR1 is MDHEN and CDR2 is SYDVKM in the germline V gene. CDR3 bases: TGTGCCAGTGGGCTAGCGAGCACAGGTACGCAGTATTTT. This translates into CASGLASTGTQYF.